The 32 T cell receptor beta chains presented below share a single source sample, sequenced in a study of identical twins. TCRdb reprocessed the 5' RACE reads via MiXCR and lists one record per CDR3 protein. Of 640,000 or so distinct CDR3 sequences in the sample, 5.5% to 6.5% were seen once. Sequencing used naive T cells sorted from blood. These receptors originate from a man aged 18-30 years in good health.

This sequence joins TRBV12-3 or TRBV12-4 and TRBJ2-7, with 8 bases identical to TRBD2. The CDR3 covers 15 residues. V gave up 4 bases and J gave up 3 bases; unmatched junction bases: 8. The CDR3 DNA sequence: TGTGCCAGCAGTTCAAGAATAGCGGGACTCTACGAGCAGTACTTC. Protein product: CASSSRIAGLYEQYF.

The chain combines TRBV18 with TRBJ2-5, with a possible D match to TRBD2 (6 bases). The CDR3 runs to 14 residues. CDR1 and CDR2 from the germline V gene are KGHSH and LQKENI. Trimming took off 2 bases at V and 6 bases at J, with 13 bases between the two ends. The CDR3 region is CASSPSGGLKTQYF. In nucleotides, the CDR3 is TGTGCCAGCTCACCATCCGGGGGACTTAAGACCCAGTACTTC.

This clonotype was observed a few times. The genes are TRBV3-1 and TRBJ2-1, with 8 bases lining up with TRBD2. Germline loops: CDR1 LGHDT, CDR2 YNNKEL (reference sequence). This CDR3 is built from 18 residues. J was trimmed by 6 bases and V by 0 bases; bases with no gene match: 13. The CDR3 reads CASSQEYLGSGKSNEQFF. CDR3 DNA sequence: TGTGCCAGCAGCCAAGAATATTTAGGTAGCGGGAAGTCCAATGAGCAGTTCTTC.

This clonotype has at least ten counts. The V call is TRBV9, the J call TRBJ2-1; tentative D call: TRBD2 (6 bases). There are 17 residues in the CDR3. V was cut by 0 bases and J by 8 bases, with 21 bases left in between. Germline V gene data show CDR1 as SGDLS and CDR2 as YYNGEE. This CDR3 reads CASSVASTGIGEDEQFF. CDR3 sequence (DNA): TGTGCCAGCAGCGTAGCTTCAACGGGAATAGGGGAGGATGAGCAGTTCTTC.

This clonotype appeared a few times. The V and J genes are TRBV7-2 and TRBJ2-5; 8 nucleotides match TRBD2. Trimming at V came to 5 bases and at J to 5 bases, leaving 10 bases not matched to a gene. Germline V CDR1 and CDR2: SGHTA, FQGNSA. The CDR3 length is 15 residues. The CDR3 DNA sequence: TGTGCCAGCAGCGAACCGGGGGGCGGGAGGGAGACCCAGTACTTC. Its translation is CASSEPGGGRETQYF. Together with reference TRBV7-2 and TRBJ2-5, the CDR3 gives the full variable domain: GAGVSQSPSNKVTEKGKDVELRCDPISGHTALYWYRQSLGQGLEFLIYFQGNSAPDKSGLPSDRFSAERTGGSVSTLTIQRTQQEDSAVYLCASSEPGGGRETQYFGPGTRLLVL.

This clonotype was detected a few times. This sequence joins TRBV28 and TRBJ2-5; 8 positions agree with TRBD1. The V gene's germline CDR1 is MDHEN and CDR2 SYDVKM. The CDR3 extends over 14 amino acids. The J segment lost 4 bases and the V segment lost 6 bases, leaving 7 bases of the junction unmatched. The CDR3 DNA sequence: TGTGCCAGCAGCCGCAGGACAGGGTCAGAGACCCAGTACTTC. This encodes CASSRRTGSETQYF.

In this sample, this clonotype turned up a few times. The chain carries TRBV10-3 and TRBJ1-1; D is possibly TRBD1 (5 bases). Trimming stripped 3 bases from V and 2 bases from J, with 10 bases between. Per germline, CDR1 ENHRY and CDR2 SYGVKD. CDR3 length: 14 amino acids. CDR3 DNA: TGTGCCATCAGTGACCCGGGGGGAAACACTGAAGCTTTCTTT. Protein sequence: CAISDPGGNTEAFF.

In its sample, this clonotype was seen a few times. CDR3 sequence: CASSDHKTSGNEQFF. In DNA form, the CDR3 reads TGTGCCAGCAGTGACCACAAGACTAGCGGGAACGAGCAGTTCTTC. The V gene is TRBV2, the J gene TRBJ2-1; TRBD2 aligns across 11 bases. The V segment lost 3 bases and the J segment 10 bases; nucleotides outside the gene matches: 8. CDR1 is SNHLY, CDR2 FYNNEI, per germline. The CDR3 contains 15 residues. Full variable domain (rest looked up from reference TRBV2 and TRBJ2-1): EPEVTQTPSHQVTQMGQEVILRCVPISNHLYFYWYRQILGQKVEFLVSFYNNEISEKSEIFDDQFSVERPDGSNFTLKIRSTKLEDSAMYFCASSDHKTSGNEQFFGPGTRLTVL.

At least ten counts were recorded for this clonotype. CDR3 bases: TGTGCCAGCAGTTTGCGGACGGGATCCTACAATGAGCAGTTCTTC. Amino acids: CASSLRTGSYNEQFF. The gene calls are TRBV12-3 or TRBV12-4 and TRBJ2-1; maybe TRBD2 (5 bases). The CDR3 covers 15 residues. The V end lost 3 bases, the J end lost 1 base, and 10 bases lay between the germline ends.

V is TRBV5-1 and J is TRBJ2-1, with a tentative D call TRBD2 (7 bases). Trimming cost V 4 bases and J 3 bases, with 17 bases left between them. The CDR3 is made up of 16 amino acids. Germline V lookup: CDR1 SGHRS, CDR2 YFSETQ. The CDR3 sequence: CASSLGGQGGYNEQFF. Written as DNA, the CDR3 is TGCGCCAGCAGCCTGGGGGGGCAGGGAGGCTACAATGAGCAGTTCTTC.

This clonotype was seen ten or more times. The V gene is TRBV5-1, the J gene TRBJ2-1; 10 bases are a match to TRBD2. In germline, CDR1 is SGHRS, CDR2 YFSETQ. The CDR3 covers 16 residues. V shed 4 bases, J shed 8 bases, and the junction held 12 bases outside the gene matches. CDR3: CASSPRAGGPSDEQFF. The CDR3 DNA reads TGCGCCAGCAGCCCCAGAGCGGGAGGGCCCTCCGATGAGCAGTTCTTC.

This clonotype was detected ten times or more. The gene calls are TRBV27 and TRBJ2-7, with 12 bases identical to TRBD2. V gave up 2 bases and J gave up 0 bases; unmatched junction bases: 8. CDR3 length: 18 residues. Germline V CDR1 and CDR2: MNHEY, SMNVEV (reference sequence). CDR3: CASSLKGLAGGPSYEQYV. The CDR3 DNA is TGTGCCAGCAGTTTAAAAGGCCTAGCGGGAGGGCCCTCCTACGAGCAGTACGTC.

A few counts support this clonotype. V is TRBV24-1 and J is TRBJ1-2; 10 bases fit TRBD1. Per germline, CDR1 KGHDR and CDR2 SFDVKD. This CDR3 region has 13 residues. Germline trimming cut 7 bases from V and 7 bases from J; bases unmatched to any gene: 5. CDR3 amino acids: CATRPGQGTGYTF. In DNA, the CDR3 is TGTGCCACCAGACCGGGACAGGGGACTGGCTACACCTTC.

This clonotype has ten or more counts. V and J are TRBV9 and TRBJ2-1; D unresolved. Germline assignment: CDR1 SGDLS and CDR2 YYNGEE. This CDR3 spans 13 amino acids. V was trimmed by 4 bases and J by 8 bases, leaving 13 bases between them. The DNA of the CDR3 is TGTGCCAGCAGCCCGAGCCGGAAAGATGAGCAGTTCTTC. It codes for CASSPSRKDEQFF.

This clonotype was seen more than once but under ten times. The gene calls are TRBV3-1 and TRBJ1-2, with TRBD1 matching 8 bases. Germline V gene lookup returns CDR1 LGHDT and CDR2 YNNKEL (reference sequence). This CDR3 contains 14 residues. Trimming took 5 bases from V and 8 from J; bases not matched to a gene: 10. The CDR3 DNA sequence: TGTGCCAGCAGCACCCGACAGGGGACGCAAGGCTACACCTTC. This encodes CASSTRQGTQGYTF.

At least ten counts were recorded for this clonotype. This sequence joins TRBV10-3 and TRBJ2-2, with unresolved D. The CDR3 is 12 residues long. Germline V CDR1 and CDR2: ENHRY, SYGVKD. The V end lost 10 bases, the J end lost 6 bases, and 12 bases lay between the germline ends. The CDR3: CATRPGPGELFF. In nucleotides, the CDR3 is TGTGCCACCCGGCCGGGCCCCGGGGAGCTGTTTTTT.

The sample holds a few counts of this clonotype. The chain recombines TRBV27 with TRBJ2-4; possibly TRBD2 for D (5 bases). Trimming took 2 bases from V and 4 from J, leaving 12 bases between them. CDR1 and CDR2 (germline): MNHEY, SMNVEV (reference sequence). This CDR3 contains 15 residues. DNA of the CDR3: TGTGCCAGCAGTTTAGGAGTAGCGAAAAAAAACATTCAGTACTTC. It is translated as CASSLGVAKKNIQYF.

The J gene is TRBJ2-4, the V gene TRBV7-9; D is uncertain. The CDR3 has 13 residues. Germline assignment: CDR1 SEHNR and CDR2 FQNEAQ (reference sequence). Trimming took off 8 bases at V and 6 bases at J, with 14 bases between the two ends. CDR3 sequence reads: CASQTFRRNIQYF. The CDR3 DNA reads as TGTGCCAGCCAGACGTTCAGGAGAAACATTCAGTACTTC.

This clonotype was observed many times. The CDR3: CSAEGGSGRATSEQYF. CDR3 DNA sequence: TGCAGTGCTGAGGGGGGTAGCGGGAGGGCCACCTCCGAGCAGTACTTC. The chain combines TRBV20-1 with TRBJ2-7; 11 nucleotides line up with TRBD2. The germline gives CDR1 DFQATT, CDR2 SNEGSKA (reference sequence). This CDR3 contains 16 residues. V was pared by 5 bases and J by 6 bases, with 15 bases of the junction left unmatched.

This clonotype was observed a handful of times. This chain uses TRBV11-2 with TRBJ2-3; D call uncertain. The V end lost 4 bases, the J end lost 11 bases, and 16 bases lay between the germline ends. The CDR3 sequence is 13 residues long. Per germline, CDR1 SGHAT and CDR2 FQNNGV. The CDR3 region is CASSSVGPPGQYF. As DNA, the CDR3 is TGTGCCAGCAGCTCTGTTGGGCCCCCCGGGCAGTATTTT.

Only a few counts were recorded for this clonotype. The rearrangement links TRBV7-8 to TRBJ2-7; D is uncertain. The CDR3 covers 13 residues. Trimming removed 5 bases from V and 3 bases from J, with 11 bases in between. Per the germline V gene, CDR1 is SGHVS and CDR2 is FQNEAQ. CDR3 loop: CASSLDRRYEQYV. CDR3 sequence (DNA): TGTGCCAGCAGCCTCGATCGGCGCTACGAGCAGTACGTC.

The sample holds many counts of this clonotype. This chain links TRBV6-2 or TRBV6-3 with TRBJ2-1; D unresolved. The CDR3 sequence is 14 residues long. V was pared by 0 bases and J by 10 bases, with 13 bases between. Germline lookup yields CDR1 MNHEY and CDR2 SVGEGT. This CDR3 is CASSYSRITDEQFF. As DNA, the CDR3 is TGTGCCAGCAGTTACTCGAGGATTACAGACGAGCAGTTCTTC.

This clonotype was observed a few times. This rearrangement joins TRBV7-2 to TRBJ1-5, with D unclear. V lost 1 base, J lost 5 bases, and 15 bases lay in between. This CDR3 has 16 amino acids. The germline CDR1 and CDR2 sequences are SGHTA and FQGNSA. The CDR3 DNA reads as TGTGCCAGCAGCTTAGTGGCGGCGGGGAGGGATCAGCCCCAGCATTTT. Protein: CASSLVAAGRDQPQHF. The full variable domain, rest sourced from reference TRBV7-2 and TRBJ1-5, is GAGVSQSPSNKVTEKGKDVELRCDPISGHTALYWYRQSLGQGLEFLIYFQGNSAPDKSGLPSDRFSAERTGGSVSTLTIQRTQQEDSAVYLCASSLVAAGRDQPQHFGDGTRLSIL.

This clonotype came up many times. The V call is TRBV10-3, the J call TRBJ2-7, with D possibly being TRBD1 (6 bases). The V gene lost 6 bases and the J gene lost 6 bases, with 15 bases spanning the gap. Germline CDR1 is ENHRY and CDR2 is SYGVKD. This CDR3 is 13 amino acids long. CDR3 bases: TGTGCCATCAGGGATCTAGGGGGTCGCGAGCAGTACGTC. Amino acids: CAIRDLGGREQYV.

This sequence joins TRBV2 and TRBJ2-5, with D tentatively TRBD2 (5 bases). V lost 7 bases to trimming and J lost 3 bases, with 9 bases between them. The CDR3 length is 12 residues. Germline CDR1 is SNHLY and CDR2 is FYNNEI. The CDR3 protein is CASTAGEETQYF. The DNA for the CDR3 is TGTGCCAGCACCGCGGGTGAAGAGACCCAGTACTTC.

This clonotype was seen repeatedly, ten times or more. V usage is TRBV15 and J usage is TRBJ2-1; perhaps TRBD2 as D (6 bases). The V and J ends lost 3 bases and 12 bases respectively, with 15 bases between them. Germline CDR1 and CDR2: LNHNV and YYDKDF (reference sequence). CDR3 length equals 13 residues. In DNA, the CDR3 is TGTGCCACCAGCAGCGACAGACTAGTCTGGCAGTTCTTC. It is translated as CATSSDRLVWQFF.

This clonotype was counted ten times or more. V is TRBV15 and J is TRBJ1-4; D unclear. Looked up from germline, CDR1 is LNHNV and CDR2 is YYDKDF (reference sequence). Between the trimmed V and J ends, which lost 4 bases and 8 bases, there was a span of 14 bases. The CDR3 covers 14 residues. The CDR3 nucleotides read TGTGCCACCAGCACCATAAGGCAGGACGAAAAACTGTTTTTT. Translated, it gives CATSTIRQDEKLFF.

This clonotype has a handful of counts. The chain recombines TRBV18 with TRBJ2-3; D is undetermined. Trimming cost V 3 bases and J 5 bases, with 6 bases left between them. Germline V gene data show CDR1 as KGHSH and CDR2 as LQKENI. This CDR3 contains 12 residues. The CDR3 loop reads CASSPVVDTQYF. In DNA form, the CDR3 reads TGTGCCAGCTCACCCGTCGTAGATACGCAGTATTTT.

There are many counts of this clonotype. This chain joins TRBV5-1 and TRBJ2-1; D remains ambiguous. V lost 4 bases and J 7 bases, leaving 15 bases between the germline ends. CDR1 and CDR2 (germline): SGHRS, YFSETQ. This CDR3 has 14 amino acids. DNA of the CDR3: TGCGCCAGCAGCCACACAGACCCTTGGAATGAGCAGTTCTTC. It codes for CASSHTDPWNEQFF.

This clonotype has a count of ten or more. V gene TRBV9 combines with J gene TRBJ2-2; D possibly matches TRBD1 or TRBD2 (5 bases each). V dropped 4 bases and J dropped 3 bases, with 22 bases sitting between them. The CDR3 sequence is 18 residues long. Germline loops: CDR1 SGDLS, CDR2 YYNGEE. CDR3 loop: CASSPQHGVRGDTGELFF. In DNA form, the CDR3 reads TGTGCCAGCAGCCCACAACACGGGGTGAGGGGCGACACCGGGGAGCTGTTTTTT.

Comments on this clonotype: This may be a read error: a much more frequent sequence differs by one nucleotide. This chain joins TRBV6-5 and TRBJ2-7; tentatively, D is TRBD2 (6 bases). V was trimmed by 2 bases and J by 5 bases, leaving 10 bases between them. The CDR3 totals 13 residues. The germline V gene encodes CDR1 MNHEY and CDR2 SVGAGI. CDR3 sequence: CASSYGEDHEQYF. The CDR3 DNA follows: TGTGCCAGCAGTTACGGGGAGGACCACGAGCAGTACTTC.

This clonotype was seen more than once but under ten times. The CDR3 sequence is CSVVSRGTDTQYF. The CDR3 nucleotides are TGCAGCGTTGTTTCTCGGGGCACAGATACGCAGTATTTT. This sequence joins TRBV29-1 and TRBJ2-3; D uncertain. Germline CDR1 is SQVTM and CDR2 is ANQGSEA. This CDR3 is built from 13 residues. The V gene lost 4 bases and the J gene lost 1 base, with 9 bases spanning the gap.